This entry concerns a single TCR beta chain. The sample belongs to a study of response to subunit inactivated influenza vaccine. TCRdb reanalysed the RT-PCR reads using MiXCR and keeps one entry per CDR3 protein. The profile shows almost 250,000 distinct CDR3 sequences, more than 10% of them singletons. This CDR3 comprises 14 residues. Germline V gene lookup returns CDR1 MNHEY and CDR2 SMNVEV (reference sequence). Trimming cost V 2 bases and J 9 bases, with 14 bases left between them. This sequence originates from a man aged 45 to 65 who received an inactivated influenza vaccine. The rearrangement links TRBV27 to TRBJ2-1; TRBD2 is a possible D gene (6 bases). The sequenced sample was non-naive T cells sorted from PBMCs, obtained 14 to 15 days before vaccination. The CDR3 DNA follows: TGTGCCAGCAGTTTAATCGGGGGAAGGGGTGAGCAGTTCTTC. Its protein product is CASSLIGGRGEQFF.